Following are 16 T cell receptor beta chains from one sample sequenced in a study of T cell responses to AZD1222 COVID-19 vaccine. Some clones are missing from TCRdb's copy, which holds only in-frame ones; the method was immunoSEQ multiplex PCR. This sample has approximately 100,000 clones; just over 90% occur once, and the top ten carry around 5.8%. Specimen: peripheral blood, collected 28 days after the second AZD1222 dose. Receptors originate from an adult who received the AZD1222 COVID-19 vaccine.

V usage is TRBV5-1 and J usage is TRBJ2-7, with TRBD1 matching 7 bases. Germline V CDR1 and CDR2: SGHRS, YFSETQ. Trimming at V came to 4 bases and at J to 7 bases, leaving 11 bases not matched to a gene. The CDR3 is 14 amino acids. The CDR3 DNA sequence: TGCGCCAGCAGCCTCAATCGACAGGGTCGGGAGCAGTACTTC. This codes for CASSLNRQGREQYF.

The rearrangement links TRBV5-1 to TRBJ2-7; D is perhaps TRBD1 (6 bases). CDR1 is SGHRS and CDR2 is YFSETQ in the germline V gene. Trimming took 3 bases from V and 5 from J, leaving 15 bases between them. This CDR3 is 14 amino acids long. CDR3 amino acids: CASSYTNREDEQYF. CDR3 nucleotide sequence: TGCGCCAGCAGCTATACGAACAGGGAAGACGAGCAGTACTTC. Full variable domain (remainder filled in from reference TRBV5-1 and TRBJ2-7): KAGVTQTPRYLIKTRGQQVTLSCSPISGHRSVSWYQQTPGQGLQFLFEYFSETQRNKGNFPGRFSGRQFSNSRSEMNVSTLELGDSALYLCASSYTNREDEQYFGPGTRLTVT.

The V and J genes are TRBV12-3 or TRBV12-4 and TRBJ1-3; D gene unclear. CDR3 length: 13 amino acids. V dropped 2 bases and J dropped 3 bases, with 5 bases sitting between them. CDR3 protein: CASSLSGGNTIYF. CDR3 in DNA: TGTGCCAGCAGTTTAAGTGGTGGAAACACCATATATTTT.

The CDR3: CASSPRAGVYNEQFF. CDR3 in DNA: TGCGCCAGCAGCCCCCGGGCGGGGGTATACAATGAGCAGTTCTTC. The chain has TRBV4-1 and TRBJ2-1; TRBD2 matches 7 bases. Per the germline V gene, CDR1 is MGHRA and CDR2 is YSYEKL. With 4 bases clipped from V and 4 bases from J, the junction kept 7 bases outside the gene matches. CDR3 size: 15 residues.

This chain uses TRBV18 with TRBJ1-2; possibly TRBD1 for D (5 bases). The germline V gene encodes CDR1 KGHSH and CDR2 LQKENI. The CDR3 contains 13 residues. V was pared by 2 bases and J by 8 bases, with 12 bases between. DNA of the CDR3: TGTGCCAGCTCACCAGAGGTCCAGGGCGGCTACACCTTC. It yields the protein CASSPEVQGGYTF.

This clone is a singleton in its sample. The chain joins TRBV7-3 to TRBJ2-6, with 8 bases lining up with TRBD2. Trimming took 6 bases from V and 0 from J; bases not matched to a gene: 7. Germline V gene sequence: CDR1 SGHTA, CDR2 FQGTGA. CDR3 length equals 17 residues. The CDR3 nucleotides read TGTGCCAGCAGTTCATTCGGGGGGGCCTCTGGGGCCAACGTCCTGACTTTC. Its translation is CASSSFGGASGANVLTF.

The rearrangement uses TRBV5-4 and TRBJ1-1, with 7 positions matching TRBD1. Germline CDR1 SGHNT, CDR2 YYREEE (reference sequence). This CDR3 is 15 amino acids long. V lost 4 bases, J lost 4 bases, and 10 bases stayed unmatched. CDR3 nucleotides: TGTGCCAGCAGCAGAAGACAGGGAGGCAGCACTGAAGCTTTCTTT. Protein product: CASSRRQGGSTEAFF.

The rearrangement links TRBV7-2 to TRBJ1-3; TRBD1 matches 9 bases. Germline V gene sequence: CDR1 SGHTA, CDR2 FQGNSA. The CDR3 totals 15 residues. V shed 3 bases, J shed 4 bases, and the junction held 4 bases outside the gene matches. The CDR3 loop reads CASSLWTGVGNTIYF. For the CDR3, the DNA is TGTGCCAGCAGCTTGTGGACAGGGGTCGGAAACACCATATATTTT.

This chain connects TRBV5-1 to TRBJ2-5; 11 nucleotides line up with TRBD2. V lost 3 bases to trimming and J lost 1 base; unmatched junction nucleotides: 14. Germline V gives CDR1 SGHRS, CDR2 YFSETQ. This CDR3 has 19 residues. For the CDR3, the DNA is TGCGCCAGCAGCTCGTCAGGGGGGAGACTAGCGGGGTTCCAAGAGACCCAGTACTTC. The encoded protein is CASSSSGGRLAGFQETQYF.

This chain connects TRBV11-2 to TRBJ1-1; no firm D call. Trimming stripped 0 bases from V and 0 bases from J, with 2 bases between. The germline gives CDR1 SGHAT, CDR2 FQNNGV. The CDR3 has 13 residues. The chain's CDR3 is CASSLELNTEAFF. CDR3 coding DNA: TGTGCCAGCAGCTTAGAGCTGAACACTGAAGCTTTCTTT.

J is TRBJ1-1 and V is TRBV6-1, with D unresolved. The germline gives CDR1 MNHNS, CDR2 SASEGT. The ends were cut back, 1 base at V and 7 bases at J, with 4 bases in the middle. The CDR3 length is 11 residues. CDR3 in amino acids: CASSEEREAFF. For the CDR3, the DNA is TGTGCCAGCAGTGAAGAACGTGAAGCTTTCTTT.

The chain employs TRBV5-6 and TRBJ2-5; 13 bases match TRBD2. Trimming removed 3 bases from V and 5 bases from J; junction bases left unmatched: 4. There are 15 residues in the CDR3. Germline loops: CDR1 SGHDT, CDR2 YYEEEE. The CDR3 region has the DNA TGTGCCAGCAGCTGGACTAGCGGGGGAGGTGAGACCCAGTACTTC. This gives the protein CASSWTSGGGETQYF.

The rearrangement uses TRBV5-6 and TRBJ2-2; D is unresolved. V lost 9 bases and J 2 bases, leaving 2 bases between the germline ends. This CDR3 contains 10 residues. Germline values: CDR1 SGHDT, CDR2 YYEEEE. CDR3 residues: CATNTGELFF. The CDR3 DNA reads as TGTGCCACTAACACCGGGGAGCTGTTTTTT.

The CDR3 bases are TGTGCCAGCACCACGGGACCCCTCCGTAATCAGCCCCAGCATTTT. It yields the protein CASTTGPLRNQPQHF. The genes are TRBV2 and TRBJ1-5; possibly TRBD1 for D (5 bases). Germline CDR1 SNHLY, CDR2 FYNNEI. The V end lost 7 bases, the J end lost 4 bases, and 17 bases lay between the germline ends. The length of the CDR3 is 15 residues.

V usage is TRBV19 and J usage is TRBJ1-2, with 7 bases fitting TRBD1. The CDR3 is 12 amino acids. Germline CDR1 and CDR2: LNHDA and SQIVND (reference sequence). V dropped 0 bases and J dropped 10; count of bases not matched to a gene: 2. In DNA, the CDR3 is TGTGCCAGTAGTATAGAAGACAGGGTCTACACCTTC. Translation: CASSIEDRVYTF.

The chain links TRBV2 to TRBJ2-3; D possibly corresponds to TRBD2 (5 bases). V shed 5 bases and J shed 2 bases, with 11 bases lying between them. The CDR3 length is 14 residues. CDR1 is SNHLY and CDR2 is FYNNEI in the germline V gene. The CDR3 region has the DNA TGTGCCAGCAGTACCGGGGTAGACACAGATACGCAGTATTTT. Translating it yields CASSTGVDTDTQYF.